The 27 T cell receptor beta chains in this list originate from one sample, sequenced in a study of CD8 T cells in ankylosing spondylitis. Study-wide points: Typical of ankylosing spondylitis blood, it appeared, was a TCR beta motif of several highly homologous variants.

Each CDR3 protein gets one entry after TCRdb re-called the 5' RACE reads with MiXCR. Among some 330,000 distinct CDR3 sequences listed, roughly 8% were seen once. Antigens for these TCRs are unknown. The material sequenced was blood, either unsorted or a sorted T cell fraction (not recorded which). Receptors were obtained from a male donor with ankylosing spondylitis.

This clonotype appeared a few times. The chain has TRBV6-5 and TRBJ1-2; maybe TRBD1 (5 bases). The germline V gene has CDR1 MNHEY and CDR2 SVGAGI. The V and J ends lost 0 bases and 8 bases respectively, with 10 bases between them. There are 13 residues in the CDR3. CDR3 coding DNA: TGTGCCAGCAGTTACTCGAGGGGCGGAGGCTACACCTTC. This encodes CASSYSRGGGYTF.

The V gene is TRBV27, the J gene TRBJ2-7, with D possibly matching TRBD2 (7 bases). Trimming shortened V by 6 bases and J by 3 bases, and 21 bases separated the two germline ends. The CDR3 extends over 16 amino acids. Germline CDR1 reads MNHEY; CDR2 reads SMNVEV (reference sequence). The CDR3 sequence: CASRGGRGRRGYEQYF. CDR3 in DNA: TGTGCCAGCAGAGGGGGGCGCGGGAGACGAGGCTACGAGCAGTACTTC.

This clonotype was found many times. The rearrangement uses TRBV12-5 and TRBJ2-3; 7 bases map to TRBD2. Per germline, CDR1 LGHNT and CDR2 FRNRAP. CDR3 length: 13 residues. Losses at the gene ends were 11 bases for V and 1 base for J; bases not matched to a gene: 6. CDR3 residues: CAAAGVGTDTQYF. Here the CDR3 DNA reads TGTGCTGCCGCGGGGGTTGGCACAGATACGCAGTATTTT.

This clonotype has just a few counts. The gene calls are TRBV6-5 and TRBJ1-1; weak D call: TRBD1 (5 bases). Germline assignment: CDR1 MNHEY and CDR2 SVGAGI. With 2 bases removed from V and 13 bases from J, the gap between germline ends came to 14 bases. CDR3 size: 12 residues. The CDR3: CASSYTPGTVFF. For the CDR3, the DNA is TGTGCCAGCAGTTACACTCCCGGGACGGTTTTCTTT.

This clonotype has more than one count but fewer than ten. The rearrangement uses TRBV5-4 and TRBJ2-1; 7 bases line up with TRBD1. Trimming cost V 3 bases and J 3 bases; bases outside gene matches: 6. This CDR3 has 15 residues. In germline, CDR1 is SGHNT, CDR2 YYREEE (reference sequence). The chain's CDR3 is CASSSPGQLYNEQFF. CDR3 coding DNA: TGTGCCAGCAGCTCCCCGGGACAGCTCTACAATGAGCAGTTCTTC.

CDR3 in DNA: TGTGCCAGCAGGATATCGGGGGGGACAAACACCGGGGAGCTGTTTTTT. Its translation: CASRISGGTNTGELFF. The chain recombines TRBV11-2 with TRBJ2-2, with 8 bases lining up with TRBD2. The CDR3 has 16 residues. Germline V CDR1 and CDR2: SGHAT, FQNNGV. V was pared by 6 bases and J by 2 bases, with 8 bases of the junction left unmatched.

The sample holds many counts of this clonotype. The CDR3: CASSLQVAGDSYNEQFF. As DNA, the CDR3 is TGTGCCAGCAGCTTACAGGTAGCGGGAGACTCCTACAATGAGCAGTTCTTC. V gene TRBV7-3 combines with J gene TRBJ2-1; 9 bases align to TRBD2. The CDR3 contains 17 residues. Germline V gene sequence: CDR1 SGHTA, CDR2 FQGTGA. V trimming: 2 bases; J trimming: 0 bases; junction bases outside the gene matches: 5.

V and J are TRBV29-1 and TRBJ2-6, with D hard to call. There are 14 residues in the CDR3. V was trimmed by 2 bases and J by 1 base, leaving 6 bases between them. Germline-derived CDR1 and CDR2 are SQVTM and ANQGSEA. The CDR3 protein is CSVERLSGANVLTF. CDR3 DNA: TGCAGCGTTGAAAGATTATCTGGGGCCAACGTCCTGACTTTC.

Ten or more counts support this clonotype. CDR3: CATLGQGDVAFF. In DNA form, the CDR3 reads TGTGCCACTCTCGGACAGGGGGACGTAGCTTTCTTT. The chain joins TRBV18 to TRBJ1-1, with TRBD1 identical over 10 bases. Unmatched junction bases numbered 9, after V lost 10 bases and J lost 10 bases. Per germline, CDR1 KGHSH and CDR2 LQKENI. There are 12 residues in the CDR3. Complete variable domain (other parts from reference TRBV18 and TRBJ1-1): NAGVMQNPRHLVRRRGQEARLRCSPMKGHSHVYWYRQLPEEGLKFMVYLQKENIIDESGMPKERFSAEFPKEGPSILRIQQVVRGDSAAYFCATLGQGDVAFFGQGTRLTVV.

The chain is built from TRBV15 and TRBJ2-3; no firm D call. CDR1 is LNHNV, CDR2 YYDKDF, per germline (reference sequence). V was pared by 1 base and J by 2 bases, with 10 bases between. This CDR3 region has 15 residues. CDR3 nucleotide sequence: TGTGCCACCAGCAGAGGAGCTCAAGCCACAGATACGCAGTATTTT. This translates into CATSRGAQATDTQYF.

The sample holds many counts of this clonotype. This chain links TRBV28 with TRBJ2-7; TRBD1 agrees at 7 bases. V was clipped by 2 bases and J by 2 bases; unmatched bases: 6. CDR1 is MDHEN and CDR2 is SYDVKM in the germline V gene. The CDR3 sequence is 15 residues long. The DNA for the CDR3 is TGTGCCAGCAGTTTACCGACAGGGATTACCTACGAGCAGTACTTC. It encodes CASSLPTGITYEQYF.

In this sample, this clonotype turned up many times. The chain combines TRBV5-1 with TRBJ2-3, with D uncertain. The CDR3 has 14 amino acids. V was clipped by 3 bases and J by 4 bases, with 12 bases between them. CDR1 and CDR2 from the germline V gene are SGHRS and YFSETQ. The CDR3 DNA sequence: TGCGCCAGCAGCTCCAGTACAGCCGCAGATACGCAGTATTTT. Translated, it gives CASSSSTAADTQYF.

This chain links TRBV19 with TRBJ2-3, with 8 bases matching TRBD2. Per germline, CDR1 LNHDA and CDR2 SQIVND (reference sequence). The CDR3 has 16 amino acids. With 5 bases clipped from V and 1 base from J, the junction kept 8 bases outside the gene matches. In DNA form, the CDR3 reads TGTGCCAGTAGTTACCGGGGACTAGGAGGCACAGATACGCAGTATTTT. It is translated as CASSYRGLGGTDTQYF.

CDR3 in amino acids: CASSRVSRAPDTQYF. The CDR3, as DNA: TGTGCCAGCAGCCGTGTCTCCAGAGCCCCAGATACGCAGTATTTT. The genes are TRBV7-8 and TRBJ2-3, with D uncertain. The V end was cut by 5 bases, the J end by 4 bases, with 16 bases between. This CDR3 is 15 amino acids long. In germline, CDR1 is SGHVS, CDR2 FQNEAQ. Full variable domain (remainder filled in from reference TRBV7-8 and TRBJ2-3): GAGVSQSPRYKVAKRGQDVALRCDPISGHVSLFWYQQALGQGPEFLTYFQNEAQLDKSGLPSDRFFAERPEGSVSTLKIQRTQQEDSAVYLCASSRVSRAPDTQYFGPGTRLTVL.

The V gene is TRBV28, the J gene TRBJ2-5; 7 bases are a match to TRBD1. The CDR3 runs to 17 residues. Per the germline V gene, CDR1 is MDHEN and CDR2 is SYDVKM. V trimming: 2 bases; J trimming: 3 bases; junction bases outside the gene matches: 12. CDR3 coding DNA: TGTGCCAGCAGTTTACGTTATTTTGGGACAGAAGAAGAGACCCAGTACTTC. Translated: CASSLRYFGTEEETQYF.

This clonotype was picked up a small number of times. CDR3 sequence (DNA): TGTGCCAGCAGTTTATATAGCGGGAGTACAGCTTACGAGCAGTACTTC. Translating gives CASSLYSGSTAYEQYF. The chain combines TRBV28 with TRBJ2-7; 9 bases fit TRBD2. Trimming took 1 base from V and 4 from J; bases not matched to a gene: 8. The CDR3 extends over 16 amino acids. Germline V gene data show CDR1 as MDHEN and CDR2 as SYDVKM.

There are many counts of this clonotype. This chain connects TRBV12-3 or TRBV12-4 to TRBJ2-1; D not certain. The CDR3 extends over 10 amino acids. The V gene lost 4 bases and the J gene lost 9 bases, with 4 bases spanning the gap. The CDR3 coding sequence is TGTGCCAGCAGTTATGGTGAGCAGTTCTTC. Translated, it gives CASSYGEQFF.

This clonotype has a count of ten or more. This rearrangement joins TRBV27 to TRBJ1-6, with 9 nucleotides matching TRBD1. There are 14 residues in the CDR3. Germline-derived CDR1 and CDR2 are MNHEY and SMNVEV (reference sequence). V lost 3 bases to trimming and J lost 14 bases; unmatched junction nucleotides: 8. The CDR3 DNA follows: TGTGCCAGCAGTTTCATCGGGACAGGGCTCACCCTCCACTTT. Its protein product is CASSFIGTGLTLHF.

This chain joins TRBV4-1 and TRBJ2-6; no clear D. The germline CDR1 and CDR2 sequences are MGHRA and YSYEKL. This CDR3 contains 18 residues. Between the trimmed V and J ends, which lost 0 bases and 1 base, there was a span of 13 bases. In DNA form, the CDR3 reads TGCGCCAGCAGCCAAGATCATCTCTCCAGGTCTGGGGCCAACGTCCTGACTTTC. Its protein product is CASSQDHLSRSGANVLTF.

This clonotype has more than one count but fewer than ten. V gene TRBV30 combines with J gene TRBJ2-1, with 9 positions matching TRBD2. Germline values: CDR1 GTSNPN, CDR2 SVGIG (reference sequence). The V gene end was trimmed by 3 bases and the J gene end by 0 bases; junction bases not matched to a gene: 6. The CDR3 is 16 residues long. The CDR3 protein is CAWRRSSGSSYNEQFF. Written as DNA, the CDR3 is TGTGCCTGGAGAAGGAGTAGCGGGAGCTCCTACAATGAGCAGTTCTTC.

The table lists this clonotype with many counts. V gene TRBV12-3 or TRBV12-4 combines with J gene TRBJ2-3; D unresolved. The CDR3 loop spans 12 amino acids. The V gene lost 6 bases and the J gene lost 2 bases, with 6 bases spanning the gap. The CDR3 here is CASRGSTDTQYF. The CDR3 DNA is TGTGCCAGCAGGGGGTCCACAGATACGCAGTATTTT.

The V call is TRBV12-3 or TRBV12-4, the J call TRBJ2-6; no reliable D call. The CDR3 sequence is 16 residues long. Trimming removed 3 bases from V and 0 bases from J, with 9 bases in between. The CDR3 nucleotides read TGTGCCAGCAGTTTCGGTGGGGTCTCTGGGGCCAACGTCCTGACTTTC. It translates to CASSFGGVSGANVLTF.

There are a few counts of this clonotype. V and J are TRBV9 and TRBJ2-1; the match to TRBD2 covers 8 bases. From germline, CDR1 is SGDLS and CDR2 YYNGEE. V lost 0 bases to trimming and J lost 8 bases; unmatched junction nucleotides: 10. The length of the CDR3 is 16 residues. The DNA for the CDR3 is TGTGCCAGCAGCGTAGAAGACGGGAGGGCCGGGGATGAGCAGTTCTTC. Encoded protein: CASSVEDGRAGDEQFF.

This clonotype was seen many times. The CDR3 DNA reads as TGTGCCAGTAGTACCTGGGACACCAATCAGCCCCAGCATTTT. It encodes CASSTWDTNQPQHF. The J gene is TRBJ1-5, the V gene TRBV19, with D perhaps TRBD1 (6 bases). In germline, CDR1 is LNHDA, CDR2 SQIVND (reference sequence). The CDR3 totals 14 residues. V gave up 4 bases and J gave up 3 bases, with 10 bases separating them. The whole variable domain, filled in from reference TRBV19 and TRBJ1-5, reads DGGITQSPKYLFRKEGQNVTLSCEQNLNHDAMYWYRQDPGQGLRLIYYSQIVNDFQKGDIAEGYSVSREKKESFPLTVTSAQKNPTAFYLCASSTWDTNQPQHFGDGTRLSIL.

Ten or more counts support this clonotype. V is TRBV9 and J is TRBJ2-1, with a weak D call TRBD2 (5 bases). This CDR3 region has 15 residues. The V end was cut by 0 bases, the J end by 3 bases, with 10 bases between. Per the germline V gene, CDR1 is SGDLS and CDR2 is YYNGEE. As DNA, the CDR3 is TGTGCCAGCAGCGTAGAGCGGTGGGTCTACAATGAGCAGTTCTTC. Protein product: CASSVERWVYNEQFF. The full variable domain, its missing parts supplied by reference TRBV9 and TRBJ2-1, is DSGVTQTPKHLITATGQRVTLRCSPRSGDLSVYWYQQSLDQGLQFLIQYYNGEERAKGNILERFSAQQFPDLHSELNLSSLELGDSALYFCASSVERWVYNEQFFGPGTRLTVL.

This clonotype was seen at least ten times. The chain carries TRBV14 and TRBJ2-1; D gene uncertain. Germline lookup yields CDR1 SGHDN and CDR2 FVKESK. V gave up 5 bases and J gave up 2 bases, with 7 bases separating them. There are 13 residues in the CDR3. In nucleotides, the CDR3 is TGTGCCAGCAGCTCCCTAGCCTACAATGAGCAGTTCTTC. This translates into CASSSLAYNEQFF. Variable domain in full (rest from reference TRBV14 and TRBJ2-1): EAGVTQFPSHSVIEKGQTVTLRCDPISGHDNLYWYRRVMGKEIKFLLHFVKESKQDESGMPNNRFLAERTGGTYSTLKVQPAELEDSGVYFCASSSLAYNEQFFGPGTRLTVL.

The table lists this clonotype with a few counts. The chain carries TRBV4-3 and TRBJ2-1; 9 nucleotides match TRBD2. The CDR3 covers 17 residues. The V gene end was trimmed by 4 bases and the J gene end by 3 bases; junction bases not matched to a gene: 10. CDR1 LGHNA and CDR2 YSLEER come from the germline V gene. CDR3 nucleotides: TGCGCCAGCAGCCCCGGGCTAGCGGGACTCCGCTACAATGAGCAGTTCTTC. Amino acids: CASSPGLAGLRYNEQFF.